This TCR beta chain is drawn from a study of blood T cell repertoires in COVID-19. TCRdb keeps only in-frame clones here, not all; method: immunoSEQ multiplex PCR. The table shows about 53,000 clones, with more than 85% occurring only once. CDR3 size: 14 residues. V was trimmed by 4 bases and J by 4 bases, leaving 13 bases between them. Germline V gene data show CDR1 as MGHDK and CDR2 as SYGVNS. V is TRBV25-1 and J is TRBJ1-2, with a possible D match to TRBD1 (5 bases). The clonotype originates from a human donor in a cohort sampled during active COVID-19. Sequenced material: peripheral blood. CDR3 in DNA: TGTGCCAGCAGTGGGCGACAGCCTCTCTATGGCTACACCTTC. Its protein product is CASSGRQPLYGYTF.